This T cell receptor beta chain was captured in a study of CD8+ T cells in alopecia areata. Study details: Tofacitinib was given for 6 to 18 months, then stopped for 6 months. Study results and caveats: Tofacitinib delivered significant drops in scalp clonality and in expanded CD8+ clones among the top 100.

RNA, once extracted, was reverse transcribed into cDNA for use as the sequencing template. This table comes from immunoSEQ multiplex PCR, and its TCRdb copy is limited to in-frame clones, with some not included. Seen here are approximately 150,000 clones, approximately 86% observed once, and the top ten hold less than 15%. Treatment defined: oral pan-JAK inhibitor, 5-10 mg twice daily. For this clone: Its antigen is unidentified.

The length of the CDR3 is 13 residues. Trimming cost V 1 base and J 4 bases, with 10 bases left between them. Germline V CDR1 and CDR2: GTSNPN, SVGIG (reference sequence). The source of this sequence is a human donor with alopecia areata. The material sequenced was CD8+ T cells sorted from blood, taken at week 4, from a patient treated with tofacitinib. V usage is TRBV30 and J usage is TRBJ2-5; D gene uncertain. The CDR3 loop reads CAWSDLKPETQYF. CDR3 in DNA: TGTGCCTGGAGTGATCTGAAGCCAGAGACCCAGTACTTC.